This T cell receptor (beta chain) was documented in a study of cytomegalovirus exposure and HLA in healthy donors. CDR3 size: 14 residues. Germline CDR1 reads MNHEY; CDR2 reads SVGAGI. V was trimmed by 8 bases and J by 3 bases, leaving 16 bases between them. Primers: 60 Vbeta forward and 13 Jbeta reverse. Per the study methods: In a later analysis, of about 80 million unique beta chains, roughly 11 million appeared in at least two donors. Profiled with immunoSEQ multiplex PCR; TCRdb holds only in-frame clones, not every one. D and trimming come from the DNA, and the V and J calls and clone size come from that table. The top ten hold less than 2.5% of the sample, which has roughly 200,000 clones, almost 85% seen once. Findings and caveats of the study: Researchers counted around 180 TCR beta chains as cytomegalovirus-associated. Later findings reportedly placed an Asian-associated ancestry cluster below the approximately 620-donor mean for N-insertions. Reported performance of the classifier showed diagnosis of cytomegalovirus status with high specificity and sensitivity.

About this clone itself: No antigen is known for it.

The sample was PBMCs. The V gene is TRBV6-5, the J gene TRBJ1-1; D may be TRBD1 (5 bases). The clonotype originates from a woman in her forties or fifties in good health and CMV-seronegative. CDR3 coding DNA: TGTGCCAGCGTGATAAGGTTAGGGGACACTGAAGCTTTCTTT. This translates into CASVIRLGDTEAFF.